A single T cell receptor (beta chain) is shown here with its context. The ends lost 0 bases at V and 3 bases at J; junction bases unmatched: 7. This CDR3 contains 18 residues. Germline lookup yields CDR1 MNHEY and CDR2 SMNVEV (reference sequence). This entry comes from a study of blood T cell repertoires in COVID-19. About the study: Acute-phase and convalescent COVID-19 samples originated in the United States, Italy and Spain. T cells, B-cell-depleted T cells, or PBMCs supplied cDNA or gDNA.

In the authors' workflow: Reference gene primers were amplified, and this amplification served to estimate nucleated cell counts. Profiling relied on immunoSEQ multiplex PCR, and the TCRdb table lists in-frame clones only, not all of them. Clonal size and the V and J genes are those of that table, whereas D and trimming came from the DNA. The sample includes fewer than 250,000 clones, around 80% of them seen just once. The clonotype originates from a woman between 45 and 60 years old with acute or convalescent COVID-19. The sequenced sample consisted of peripheral blood. V gene TRBV27 combines with J gene TRBJ2-4, with TRBD2 matching 11 bases. The CDR3 DNA sequence: TGTGCCAGCAGTTTATCGCGTCTTAGCGGGAGGGACAAAAACATTCAGTACTTC. It is translated as CASSLSRLSGRDKNIQYF.